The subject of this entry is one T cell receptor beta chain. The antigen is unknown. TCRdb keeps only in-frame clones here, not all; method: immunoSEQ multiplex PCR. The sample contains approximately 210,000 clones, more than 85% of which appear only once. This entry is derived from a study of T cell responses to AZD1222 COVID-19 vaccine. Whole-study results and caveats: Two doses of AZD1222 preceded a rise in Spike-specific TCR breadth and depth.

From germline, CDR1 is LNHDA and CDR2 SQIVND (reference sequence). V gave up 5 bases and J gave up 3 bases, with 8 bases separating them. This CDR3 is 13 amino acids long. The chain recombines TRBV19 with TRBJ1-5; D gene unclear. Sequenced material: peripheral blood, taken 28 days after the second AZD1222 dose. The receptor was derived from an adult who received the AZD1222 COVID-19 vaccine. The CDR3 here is CASSLGPNQPQHF. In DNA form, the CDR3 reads TGTGCCAGTAGTTTGGGCCCCAATCAGCCCCAGCATTTT.